These T cell receptor beta chains were read from a single sample in a study of cytomegalovirus exposure and HLA in healthy donors. Clones were read by immunoSEQ multiplex PCR, and TCRdb kept only the in-frame ones, dropping some. The sample holds some 130,000 clones, 80% seen once. Sequenced: PBMCs. These receptors were taken from a man aged 30 to 39 in good health and CMV-seronegative. Each CDR3 is given with its conserved first and last residue. Fields, in order: J gene, V gene, CDR3 protein.

TRBJ1-2 | TRBV6-1 | CASSEVTGGFGYTF
TRBJ1-2 | TRBV9 | CASSVDGANYGYTF
TRBJ2-6 | TRBV14 | CASSQTGLDSLRSGANVLTF
TRBJ2-3 | TRBV11-2 | CASRPLAGERRVTDTQYF
TRBJ2-1 | TRBV6-1 | CASSDAREAYNEQFF
TRBJ2-1 | TRBV6-1 | CASSGLRQTYNEQFF
TRBJ1-1 | TRBV10-1 | CASSGQMNTEAFF
TRBJ2-3 | TRBV7-9 | CSSSLIGGAQYF
TRBJ1-5 | TRBV28 | CATKGTGVPNQPQHF
TRBJ2-3 | TRBV10-3 | CAISESGGFRSTDTQYF
TRBJ1-5 | TRBV27 | CASSAGTGVGQPQHF
TRBJ2-2 | TRBV29-1 | CSVNFDRAGELFF
TRBJ2-7 | TRBV5-4 | CASSLEGSEQYF
TRBJ1-1 | TRBV18 | CASSPGGLWGTEAFF
TRBJ1-1 | TRBV1 | CTSSPQESEAFF
TRBJ1-2 | TRBV28 | CASSFHGGYGYTF
TRBJ2-3 | TRBV4-3 | CASSPSLGLATIGNTQYF
TRBJ1-5 | TRBV7-2 | CASSPVSSNQPQHF
TRBJ2-1 | TRBV13 | CASSYRAGVIWDNEQFF
TRBJ2-1 | TRBV5-1 | CASSLGTQAYNEQFF
TRBJ1-6 | TRBV6-1 | CATTKRGARGSPLHF
TRBJ2-4 | TRBV7-9 | CASSSNTDREDIQYF
TRBJ2-7 | TRBV4-1 | CASSPGTSGSLWYF
TRBJ2-7 | TRBV2 | CASNLEGGSYEQYF
TRBJ2-1 | TRBV27 | CASSFASGSEQFF
TRBJ2-5 | TRBV2 | CASSILTGGRETQYF
TRBJ2-5 | TRBV13 | CASSLRLVEETQYF
TRBJ2-3 | TRBV7-2 | CASSFSASTDTQYF
. | TRBV7-9 | CASEVAGAYEQYF
TRBJ1-2 | TRBV11-2 | CASSKTGGDRYGYTF
TRBJ2-7 | TRBV27 | CASSLGLAGYEQYF
TRBJ2-1 | TRBV6-5 | CASKERERNEQFF
TRBJ1-1 | TRBV9 | CASSFGARGSQNTEAFF
TRBJ1-1 | TRBV28 | CASSLSYRQGRTEAFF
TRBJ2-7 | TRBV28 | CASSLLRTGGRGEQYF
TRBJ2-5 | TRBV7-2 | CASSLVGTAQETQYF
TRBJ1-2 | TRBV5-6 | CASSLDRGYGYTF
TRBJ2-1 | TRBV10-3 | CAITPGLARNEQFF
TRBJ2-5 | TRBV5-1 | CASSLFQYQETQYF
TRBJ1-1 | TRBV18 | CASSLSTGSGTEAFF
TRBJ2-2 | TRBV27 | CASSPGFLNTGELFF
TRBJ1-3 | TRBV28 | CASSLWDRVGNTIYF
TRBJ2-7 | TRBV6-5 | CAIRSGASYEQYF
TRBJ2-4 | TRBV5-6 | CASSLKLQGSGDIQYF
TRBJ2-7 | TRBV7-7 | CASSRDRGGEQYF
TRBJ2-1 | TRBV7-2 | CASSLAGGPVNEQFF
TRBJ1-2 | TRBV29-1 | CSSQIVANYGYTF
TRBJ2-1 | TRBV6-5 | CASSYTSSSYNEQFF
TRBJ1-1 | TRBV6-6 | CASSLGGNTEAFF
TRBJ2-1 | TRBV28 | CASSPPGTLNEQFF
TRBJ2-3 | TRBV7-9 | CASSTRTGSAPDTQYF
TRBJ2-3 | TRBV30 | CAWSLTGTGTDTQYF
TRBJ2-1 | TRBV11-2 | CASRGLAGIDNEQFF
TRBJ1-4 | TRBV6-1 | CASSTGQGNEKLFF